These 29 T cell receptor beta chains originate from one sample sequenced in a study of PD-1 blockade in classical Hodgkin lymphoma. Time point described: cycle 4 day 1 (C4D1), after 6 weeks of nivolumab. Every patient experienced relapse after autologous stem cell transplantation, and brentuximab vedotin exposure varied. Libraries were prepared by immunoSEQ multiplex PCR; TCRdb keeps only in-frame clonotypes and omits some of them. The data hold over 50,000 clones, with around 90% observed a single time. This specimen consisted of peripheral blood mononuclear cells (PBMCs), obtained before the fourth cycle of nivolumab. The source is a human donor with classical Hodgkin lymphoma.

The chain has TRBV4-1 and TRBJ2-5; no firm D call. Germline V gene sequence: CDR1 MGHRA, CDR2 YSYEKL. The CDR3 is 13 amino acids. Deletions cut 4 bases from V and 5 bases from J, with 11 bases between. The CDR3 is CASSRTLGETQYF. The CDR3 DNA reads as TGCGCCAGCAGCCGTACCTTGGGGGAGACCCAGTACTTC.

This rearrangement joins TRBV2 to TRBJ1-5; possibly TRBD1 for D (5 bases). V was trimmed by 6 bases and J by 0 bases, leaving 12 bases between them. Looked up from germline, CDR1 is SNHLY and CDR2 is FYNNEI. This CDR3 is 15 amino acids long. The CDR3 loop reads CASRAPGDSNQPQHF. The DNA for the CDR3 is TGTGCCAGCAGGGCCCCGGGGGATAGCAATCAGCCCCAGCATTTT.

This rearrangement joins TRBV5-1 to TRBJ2-2; D gene uncertain. V shed 2 bases and J shed 7 bases, with 15 bases lying between them. The CDR3 totals 15 residues. Germline lookup yields CDR1 SGHRS and CDR2 YFSETQ. The CDR3 DNA reads as TGCGCCAGCAGCTTTGAGCTCACCCTGAGCGGGGAGCTGTTTTTT. This encodes CASSFELTLSGELFF.

The chain links TRBV5-1 to TRBJ2-2; D possibly corresponds to TRBD2 (6 bases). This CDR3 comprises 14 residues. V lost 3 bases, J lost 5 bases, and 11 bases lay in between. The germline gives CDR1 SGHRS, CDR2 YFSETQ. CDR3 sequence reads: CASSSSAGTGELFF. The DNA of the CDR3 is TGCGCCAGCAGCTCCAGCGCGGGGACCGGGGAGCTGTTTTTT.

The rearrangement links TRBV6-1 to TRBJ1-4; D uncertain. The CDR3 loop spans 17 amino acids. Trimming removed 3 bases at V and 1 base at J, with 15 bases between. CDR1 is MNHNS, CDR2 SASEGT, per germline. CDR3 DNA sequence: TGTGCCAGCAGTGATTTGGGGAGAGGGAAAACTAATGAAAAACTGTTTTTT. Translated, it gives CASSDLGRGKTNEKLFF.

This sequence joins TRBV5-1 and TRBJ2-5; D possibly uses TRBD1 or TRBD2 (5 bases each). This CDR3 has 13 residues. Trimming pared 7 bases from V and 5 bases from J, leaving 15 bases between. CDR1 is SGHRS, CDR2 YFSETQ, per germline. CDR3 sequence reads: CASRDPKMETQYF. In nucleotides, the CDR3 is TGCGCCAGCCGGGACCCCAAGATGGAGACCCAGTACTTC.

The chain joins TRBV5-1 to TRBJ2-5; 9 nucleotides match TRBD2. V trimming: 3 bases; J trimming: 5 bases; junction bases outside the gene matches: 11. Germline V CDR1 and CDR2: SGHRS, YFSETQ. The CDR3 consists of 16 residues. The CDR3 sequence is CASSSTGTSPMETQYF. Written as DNA, the CDR3 is TGCGCCAGCAGCTCAACCGGGACTAGCCCAATGGAGACCCAGTACTTC.

The J gene is TRBJ1-5, the V gene TRBV6-5, with TRBD1 matching 7 bases. After removal of 5 bases from V and 3 bases from J, the junction contained 4 bases not matched to a gene. Germline loops: CDR1 MNHEY, CDR2 SVGAGI. The CDR3 length is 14 residues. This CDR3 reads CASSHRGYNQPQHF. The CDR3 nucleotides are TGTGCCAGCAGTCACAGGGGATACAATCAGCCCCAGCATTTT.

This clone was observed once. The chain carries TRBV7-9 and TRBJ2-5; 11 positions agree with TRBD2. The V gene's germline CDR1 is SEHNR and CDR2 FQNEAQ (reference sequence). The V gene end was trimmed by 6 bases and the J gene end by 4 bases; junction bases not matched to a gene: 4. CDR3 size: 14 residues. The CDR3 coding sequence is TGTGCCAGCAGTCTTAGCGGGGGGGCAGAGACCCAGTACTTC. As protein: CASSLSGGAETQYF.

CDR3 region: CASSQGDTGTQYF. CDR3 nucleotides: TGCGCCAGCAGCCAAGGGGACACGGGGACCCAGTACTTC. V and J are TRBV4-1 and TRBJ2-5, with a tentative D call TRBD1 (6 bases). This CDR3 is 13 amino acids long. The V and J ends lost 1 base and 7 bases respectively, with 10 bases between them. Germline CDR1 reads MGHRA; CDR2 reads YSYEKL.

The count of this clone is one. The chain carries TRBV5-1 and TRBJ1-2; D is unclear. CDR1 is SGHRS, CDR2 YFSETQ, per germline. The CDR3 sequence is 13 residues long. The V gene lost 2 bases and the J gene lost 0 bases, with 5 bases spanning the gap. The CDR3 DNA follows: TGCGCCAGCAGCTTCGGGACTAACTATGGCTACACCTTC. It is translated as CASSFGTNYGYTF.

This rearrangement joins TRBV5-1 to TRBJ1-5; no definite D call. The germline CDR1 and CDR2 sequences are SGHRS and YFSETQ. CDR3 size: 14 residues. V lost 0 bases and J lost 2, with 6 bases in between. The CDR3 protein is CASSLGDRNQPQHF. Here the CDR3 DNA reads TGCGCCAGCAGCTTGGGTGACCGCAATCAGCCCCAGCATTTT.

The V call is TRBV5-1, the J call TRBJ2-7, with D possibly being TRBD1 (6 bases). Between the trimmed V and J ends, which lost 4 bases and 0 bases, there was a span of 8 bases. Per the germline V gene, CDR1 is SGHRS and CDR2 is YFSETQ. The CDR3 spans 13 residues. The CDR3 here is CASSLGASYEQYF. For the CDR3, the DNA is TGCGCCAGCAGCCTGGGGGCCTCCTACGAGCAGTACTTC. Using reference TRBV5-1 and TRBJ2-7 for the parts outside the CDR3, the full variable domain is KAGVTQTPRYLIKTRGQQVTLSCSPISGHRSVSWYQQTPGQGLQFLFEYFSETQRNKGNFPGRFSGRQFSNSRSEMNVSTLELGDSALYLCASSLGASYEQYFGPGTRLTVT.

This chain joins TRBV10-3 and TRBJ1-4; D is uncertain. V was shortened by 0 bases and J by 8 bases, with 10 bases between the two germline ends. The CDR3 runs 14 residues. The germline V gene encodes CDR1 ENHRY and CDR2 SYGVKD. Here the CDR3 reads CAISESLGIEKLFF. Here the CDR3 DNA reads TGTGCCATCAGTGAGTCCCTGGGTATCGAAAAACTGTTTTTT.

The chain has TRBV28 and TRBJ1-1; TRBD1 agrees at 8 bases. Germline loops: CDR1 MDHEN, CDR2 SYDVKM. Trimming removed 6 bases from V and 2 bases from J; junction bases left unmatched: 8. CDR3 length: 15 amino acids. This CDR3 is CASRYPDRGNTEAFF. In nucleotides, the CDR3 is TGTGCCAGCAGGTACCCCGACAGGGGCAACACTGAAGCTTTCTTT.

This clone showed up just once. The J gene is TRBJ2-3, the V gene TRBV19, with D unresolved. V shed 9 bases and J shed 2 bases, with 12 bases lying between them. The CDR3 totals 13 residues. In germline, CDR1 is LNHDA, CDR2 SQIVND (reference sequence). CDR3 DNA: TGTGCCAGCTCCGTCGGTTACACAGATACGCAGTATTTT. It is translated as CASSVGYTDTQYF.

The count of this clone is one. The V gene is TRBV5-1, the J gene TRBJ2-7, with 12 bases identical to TRBD1. Germline CDR1 and CDR2: SGHRS and YFSETQ. The CDR3 sequence is 20 residues long. J was trimmed by 1 base and V by 0 bases; bases with no gene match: 14. In DNA form, the CDR3 reads TGCGCCAGCAGCTTGGATATCGGGACAGGGGGCACTGGCAGGTCCTACGAGCAGTACTTC. It codes for CASSLDIGTGGTGRSYEQYF.

The J gene is TRBJ1-4, the V gene TRBV6-6, with D perhaps TRBD1 (5 bases). V was trimmed by 7 bases and J by 3 bases, leaving 12 bases between them. Germline V gene lookup returns CDR1 MNHNY and CDR2 SVGAGI (reference sequence). This CDR3 is 14 amino acids long. CDR3 in DNA: TGTGCCAGCATGGGGGGAGCGGCTAATGAAAAACTGTTTTTT. The encoded protein is CASMGGAANEKLFF.

This chain links TRBV5-1 with TRBJ2-2; no clear D gene. V shed 1 base and J shed 0 bases, with 4 bases lying between them. This CDR3 has 14 residues. Germline-derived CDR1 and CDR2 are SGHRS and YFSETQ. The CDR3 sequence is CASSLSSNTGELFF. DNA of the CDR3: TGCGCCAGCAGCTTGAGCTCGAACACCGGGGAGCTGTTTTTT.

This clone was detected a few times. The chain has TRBV11-3 and TRBJ2-2; no reliable D call. The germline V and J ends were trimmed by 4 bases and 6 bases, with 9 bases remaining between them. The CDR3 sequence is 13 residues long. CDR1 is SGHNT, CDR2 YENEEA, per germline. The CDR3 protein is CASSSPRSGELFF. The CDR3 DNA reads TGTGCCAGCAGCTCACCCAGGTCCGGGGAGCTGTTTTTT.

The gene calls are TRBV5-6 and TRBJ1-5; perhaps TRBD1 as D (6 bases). The CDR3 has 17 residues. The V and J ends lost 2 bases and 0 bases respectively, with 15 bases between them. Germline-derived CDR1 and CDR2 are SGHDT and YYEEEE. This chain's CDR3 is CASSFGTGPYSNQPQHF. The CDR3 coding sequence is TGTGCCAGCAGCTTCGGCACAGGGCCTTATAGCAATCAGCCCCAGCATTTT.

As for this clone: The sample holds other DNA sequences that translate to the same CDR3. The J gene is TRBJ1-1, the V gene TRBV18; D ambiguous. The V end lost 2 bases, the J end lost 2 bases, and 6 bases lay between the germline ends. The CDR3 totals 13 residues. Germline V lookup: CDR1 KGHSH, CDR2 LQKENI. The CDR3 reads CASSPNGNTEAFF. CDR3 bases: TGTGCCAGCTCACCAAACGGAAACACTGAAGCTTTCTTT.

The CDR3 sequence is CATNRQGALGETQYF. The CDR3 DNA reads TGTGCCACGAACCGACAGGGGGCGCTGGGGGAGACCCAGTACTTC. The V and J genes are TRBV28 and TRBJ2-5; 10 bases agree with TRBD1. The CDR3 sequence is 15 residues long. Germline CDR1 is MDHEN and CDR2 is SYDVKM. J gave up 5 bases and V 10 bases, and 13 bases lay outside the gene matches.

This chain links TRBV5-1 with TRBJ2-2, with D perhaps matching TRBD2 (6 bases). The CDR3 extends over 16 amino acids. CDR1 and CDR2 (germline): SGHRS, YFSETQ. Trimming took 0 bases from V and 3 from J, leaving 12 bases between them. The CDR3 sequence: CASSLAEGLYTGELFF. In DNA form, the CDR3 reads TGCGCCAGCAGCTTGGCCGAGGGACTCTACACCGGGGAGCTGTTTTTT.

The chain is built from TRBV18 and TRBJ2-7; TRBD1 matches at 9 bases. Per germline, CDR1 KGHSH and CDR2 LQKENI. V lost 4 bases to trimming and J lost 5 bases; unmatched junction nucleotides: 12. The CDR3 spans 16 residues. The CDR3 nucleotides are TGTGCCAGCTCACACCTAGGACAGGGGCTTTCCAACGAGCAGTACTTC. Translating gives CASSHLGQGLSNEQYF. Using reference TRBV18 and TRBJ2-7 for the parts outside the CDR3, the full variable domain is NAGVMQNPRHLVRRRGQEARLRCSPMKGHSHVYWYRQLPEEGLKFMVYLQKENIIDESGMPKERFSAEFPKEGPSILRIQQVVRGDSAAYFCASSHLGQGLSNEQYFGPGTRLTVT.

This clone turned up a few times. This sequence joins TRBV6-1 and TRBJ2-7, with TRBD1 matching 8 bases. There are 15 residues in the CDR3. Germline V gene data show CDR1 as MNHNS and CDR2 as SASEGT. V trimming: 4 bases; J trimming: 6 bases; junction bases outside the gene matches: 11. The CDR3 DNA reads TGTGCCAGCAGTGTAACACAGGGGGTAGGGGGCGAGCAGTACTTC. It encodes CASSVTQGVGGEQYF.

The CDR3 here is CAWSVPGARNSPLHF. DNA of the CDR3: TGTGCCTGGAGTGTACCGGGGGCGCGCAATTCACCCCTCCACTTT. The chain carries TRBV30 and TRBJ1-6; D perhaps matches TRBD1 (6 bases). Germline CDR1 is GTSNPN and CDR2 is SVGIG (reference sequence). The CDR3 length is 15 residues. The V and J ends lost 0 bases and 7 bases respectively, with 13 bases between them. Looking up the rest from reference TRBV30 and TRBJ1-6 gives the full variable domain: SQTIHQWPATLVQPVGSPLSLECTVEGTSNPNLYWYRQAAGRGLQLLFYSVGIGQISSEVPQNLSASRPQDRQFILSSKKLLLSDSGFYLCAWSVPGARNSPLHFGNGTRLTVT.

The rearrangement joins TRBV10-1 to TRBJ1-5; maybe TRBD1 (5 bases). In germline, CDR1 is WNHNN, CDR2 SYGVQD (reference sequence). There are 13 residues in the CDR3. Trimming shortened V by 9 bases and J by 2 bases, and 11 bases separated the two germline ends. The CDR3 region has the DNA TGCGCCAGTTCCAGGGAAGGCAATCAGCCCCAGCATTTT. Encoded protein: CASSREGNQPQHF.

This chain connects TRBV30 to TRBJ1-3; D unclear. Germline V gene data show CDR1 as GTSNPN and CDR2 as SVGIG (reference sequence). The CDR3 contains 13 residues. With 1 base removed from V and 5 bases from J, the gap between germline ends came to 9 bases. CDR3 coding DNA: TGTGCCTGGAGTGAACGGCGGCGAAACACCATATATTTT. Translating gives CAWSERRRNTIYF.